This T cell receptor beta chain derives from a study of vaccination and CD4 T cells after COVID-19. Whole-study context: Every culture used as a control got a CEFX pool, an HIV-1 Nef pool, or no peptide.

Indicated treatment: roughly 11-day PBMC culture with coronavirus spike peptide pools or control peptides (ViraFEST assay). This CDR3 spans 13 amino acids. Germline assignment: CDR1 DFQATT and CDR2 SNEGSKA (reference sequence). J lost 1 base, V lost 6 bases, and 4 bases had no gene match. This clonotype was seen more than once but under ten times. The target antigen is unknown. An Oncomine TCR Beta short-read assay was used to sequence the DNA from cultured CD4+ T cells. One entry per CDR3 protein, called by TCRdb with MiXCR from the PCR reads. The sample holds fewer than 7,000 distinct CDR3 sequences, around 64% seen once. Study-wide findings and caveats: Among those convalescent, a median 86.3% of reactive clones emerged solely post-vaccination. Median SARS-CoV-2-reactive clonotype numbers went up from around 19 to 38, but not significantly.

The TCR originated in a human donor who had recovered from COVID-19. V usage is TRBV20-1 and J usage is TRBJ2-3, with 7 bases that match TRBD1. Sequenced: CD4+ T cells from blood, cultured in vitro. This CDR3 is CSAQGGGTDTQYF. As DNA, the CDR3 is TGCAGTGCCCAAGGGGGCGGCACAGATACGCAGTATTTT.